The following is a T cell receptor (beta chain) sequence with its context. Method: immunoSEQ multiplex PCR; TCRdb's copy keeps in-frame clones and lacks some. The sample lists over 2,000,000 clones; around 93% were seen once. CD45RO-negative, CCR7-positively selected cells formed the naive CD8 fraction, excluding terminally differentiated effector memory CD45RA+ cells. The entry originates in a study of shared clonotypes between healthy human individuals. The germline V gene encodes CDR1 SGHAT and CDR2 FQNNGV. This CDR3 contains 12 residues. Trimming stripped 8 bases from V and 7 bases from J, with 15 bases between.

This TCR was sampled from a man between 18 and 29 years old in good health. Some clones in this sample may be carry-over from other donors' samples. The sample consisted of naive CD8+ T cells from PBMCs. The V call is TRBV11-2, the J call TRBJ2-7; D remains ambiguous. CDR3 nucleotides: TGTGCCAGCCTCCCCCCAGATGGAGAGCAGTACTTC. This codes for CASLPPDGEQYF.